These 9 T cell receptor beta chains came from one sample sequenced in a study of CD8+ T cells in alopecia areata. Treatment given: oral pan-JAK inhibitor, 5-10 mg twice daily. cDNA serving as the sequencing template came from extracted, reverse transcribed RNA. Assay: immunoSEQ multiplex PCR; the TCRdb copy retains only in-frame clones and omits some. This sample has approximately 180,000 clones, with 60% found just once. The sequencing used CD4+ T cells sorted from blood, collected at week 24, from a patient treated with tofacitinib. The receptors were sampled from a human donor with alopecia areata.

V usage is TRBV29-1 and J usage is TRBJ1-5; 7 nucleotides align to TRBD1. J was trimmed by 4 bases and V by 7 bases; bases with no gene match: 7. The CDR3 length is 13 residues. From germline, CDR1 is SQVTM and CDR2 ANQGSEA. The CDR3 DNA sequence: TGCAGCGCCCAGGGGGAGCGAAATCAGCCCCAGCATTTT. Translated: CSAQGERNQPQHF.

The chain combines TRBV29-1 with TRBJ2-1; D is ambiguous. Between the trimmed V and J ends, which lost 4 bases and 9 bases, there was a span of 10 bases. Germline values: CDR1 SQVTM, CDR2 ANQGSEA. The CDR3 has 11 residues. The CDR3 loop is CSVGVKGEQFF. The CDR3 nucleotides read TGCAGCGTTGGAGTGAAGGGTGAGCAGTTCTTC.

The gene calls are TRBV30 and TRBJ2-5, with D perhaps matching TRBD1 or TRBD2 (5 bases each). Germline V gives CDR1 GTSNPN, CDR2 SVGIG (reference sequence). This CDR3 spans 13 amino acids. V lost 1 base to trimming and J lost 5 bases, with 11 bases between them. CDR3 sequence reads: CAWSGGARETQYF. CDR3 coding DNA: TGTGCCTGGAGTGGAGGGGCCCGGGAGACCCAGTACTTC.

The chain carries TRBV5-4 and TRBJ2-2; D is possibly TRBD1 or TRBD2 (5 bases each). This CDR3 comprises 14 residues. The V gene's germline CDR1 is SGHNT and CDR2 YYREEE (reference sequence). Trimming shortened V by 2 bases and J by 7 bases, and 12 bases separated the two germline ends. CDR3 sequence reads: CASSFGTRFGELFF. CDR3 in DNA: TGTGCCAGCAGCTTCGGGACGCGCTTCGGGGAGCTGTTTTTT. Based on the CDR3 plus reference TRBV5-4 and TRBJ2-2, the full variable domain is ETGVTQSPTHLIKTRGQQVTLRCSSQSGHNTVSWYQQALGQGPQFIFQYYREEENGRGNFPPRFSGLQFPNYSSELNVNALELDDSALYLCASSFGTRFGELFFGEGSRLTVL.

The chain has TRBV19 and TRBJ1-1; D unresolved. Germline V gene data show CDR1 as LNHDA and CDR2 as SQIVND (reference sequence). The CDR3 totals 10 residues. V shed 9 bases and J shed 3 bases, with 5 bases lying between them. The CDR3 bases are TGTGCCAGCGTGGACACTGAAGCTTTCTTT. Translation: CASVDTEAFF.

The J gene is TRBJ1-5, the V gene TRBV29-1; D ambiguous. V lost 3 bases to trimming and J lost 7 bases, with 4 bases between them. The germline CDR1 and CDR2 sequences are SQVTM and ANQGSEA. The CDR3 has 10 residues. The CDR3: CSVDSQPQHF. The DNA for the CDR3 is TGCAGCGTTGATTCGCAGCCCCAGCATTTT.

The chain joins TRBV10-3 to TRBJ2-7, with D uncertain. CDR3 length equals 12 residues. Looked up from germline, CDR1 is ENHRY and CDR2 is SYGVKD. V lost 6 bases and J 0 bases, leaving 6 bases between the germline ends. In DNA form, the CDR3 reads TGTGCCATCAGGGAGAACTCCTACGAGCAGTACTTC. Translating gives CAIRENSYEQYF.

The chain has TRBV29-1 and TRBJ2-1, with D possibly being TRBD1 or TRBD2 (6 bases each). Per the germline V gene, CDR1 is SQVTM and CDR2 is ANQGSEA. The CDR3 has 14 residues. Trimming stripped 2 bases from V and 4 bases from J, with 12 bases between. The CDR3 loop reads CSVERGDPYNEQFF. The CDR3 DNA sequence: TGCAGCGTTGAAAGGGGGGACCCTTACAATGAGCAGTTCTTC.

The chain employs TRBV4-3 and TRBJ2-7; 7 positions match TRBD1. The trim removed 3 bases at V and 3 bases at J, leaving 2 bases unmatched. This CDR3 comprises 13 residues. Germline V gene lookup returns CDR1 LGHNA and CDR2 YSLEER. CDR3: CASSHSGGYEQYF. The CDR3 nucleotides read TGCGCCAGCAGCCATTCAGGGGGCTACGAGCAGTACTTC.